The clone carrying this TCR beta chain appeared many times. The data stem from a study of T cells after posttransplantation cyclophosphamide. The table came from immunoSEQ multiplex PCR; TCRdb's copy has only in-frame clones and leaves some out. This sample has about 38,000 clones, each found more than once. CDR1 is SNHLY, CDR2 FYNNEI, per germline. Trimming removed 7 bases from V and 4 bases from J, with 14 bases in between. CDR3 size: 14 residues. The rearrangement joins TRBV2 to TRBJ1-5; D not certain. The sample comprised PBMCs. This TCR was recovered from a man between 50 and 59 years old in good health, CMV-negative, and a related stem cell transplant donor. The CDR3 region is CASKAGNQNQPQHF. As DNA, the CDR3 is TGTGCCAGCAAGGCGGGGAACCAGAATCAGCCCCAGCATTTT.